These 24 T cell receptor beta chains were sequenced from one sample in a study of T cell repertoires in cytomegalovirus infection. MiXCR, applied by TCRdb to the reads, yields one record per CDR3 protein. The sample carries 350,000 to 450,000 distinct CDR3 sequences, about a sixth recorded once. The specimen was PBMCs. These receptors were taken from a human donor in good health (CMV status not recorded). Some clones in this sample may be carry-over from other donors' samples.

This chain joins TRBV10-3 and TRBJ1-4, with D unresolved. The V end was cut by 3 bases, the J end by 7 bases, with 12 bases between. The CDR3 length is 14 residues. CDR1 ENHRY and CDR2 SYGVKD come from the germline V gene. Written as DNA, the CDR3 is TGTGCCATCAGTGATCCCCGCGGCCCTGAAAAACTGTTTTTT. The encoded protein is CAISDPRGPEKLFF.

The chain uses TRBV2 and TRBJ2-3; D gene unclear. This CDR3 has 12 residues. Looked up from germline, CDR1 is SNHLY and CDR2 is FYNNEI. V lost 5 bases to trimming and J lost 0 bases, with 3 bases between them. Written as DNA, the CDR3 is TGTGCCAGCAGTATGAGCACAGATACGCAGTATTTT. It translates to CASSMSTDTQYF.

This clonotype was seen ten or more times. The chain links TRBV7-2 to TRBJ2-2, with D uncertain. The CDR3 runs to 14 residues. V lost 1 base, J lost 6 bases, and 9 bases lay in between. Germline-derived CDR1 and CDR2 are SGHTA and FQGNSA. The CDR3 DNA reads TGTGCCAGCAGCTTAGTCACAGATTCCGGGGAGCTGTTTTTT. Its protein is CASSLVTDSGELFF.

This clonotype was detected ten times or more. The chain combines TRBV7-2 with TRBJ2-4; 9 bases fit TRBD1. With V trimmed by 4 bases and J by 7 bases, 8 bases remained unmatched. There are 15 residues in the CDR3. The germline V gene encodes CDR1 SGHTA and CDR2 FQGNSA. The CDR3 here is CASSSIQGAGNIQYF. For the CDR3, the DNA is TGTGCCAGCAGCTCCATACAGGGGGCAGGGAACATTCAGTACTTC. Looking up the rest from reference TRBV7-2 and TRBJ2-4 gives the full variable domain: GAGVSQSPSNKVTEKGKDVELRCDPISGHTALYWYRQSLGQGLEFLIYFQGNSAPDKSGLPSDRFSAERTGGSVSTLTIQRTQQEDSAVYLCASSSIQGAGNIQYFGAGTRLSVL.

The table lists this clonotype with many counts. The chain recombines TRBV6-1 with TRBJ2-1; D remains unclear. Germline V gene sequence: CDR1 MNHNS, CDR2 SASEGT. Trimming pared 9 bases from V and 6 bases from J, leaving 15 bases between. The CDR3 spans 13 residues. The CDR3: CASTGPVSNEQFF. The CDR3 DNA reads TGTGCCAGTACCGGCCCCGTCTCCAATGAGCAGTTCTTC.

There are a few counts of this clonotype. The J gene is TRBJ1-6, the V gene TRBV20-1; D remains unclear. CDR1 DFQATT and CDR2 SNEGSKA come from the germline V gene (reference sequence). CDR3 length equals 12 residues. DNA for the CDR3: TGCGCGGCTGGCGACTATAATTCACCCCTCCACTTT. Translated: CAAGDYNSPLHF.

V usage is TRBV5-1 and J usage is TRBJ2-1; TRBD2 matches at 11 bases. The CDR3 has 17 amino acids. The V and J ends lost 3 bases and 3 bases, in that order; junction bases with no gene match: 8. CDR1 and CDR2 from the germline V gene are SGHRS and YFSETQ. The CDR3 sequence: CASSYLAGGEVYNEQFF. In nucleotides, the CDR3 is TGCGCCAGCAGCTACTTAGCGGGAGGGGAGGTCTACAATGAGCAGTTCTTC.

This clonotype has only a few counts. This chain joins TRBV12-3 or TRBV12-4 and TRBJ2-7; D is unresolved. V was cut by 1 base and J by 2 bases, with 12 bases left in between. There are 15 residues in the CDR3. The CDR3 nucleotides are TGTGCCAGCAGTTTAGAGTCTGGGATGACCTACGAGCAGTACTTC. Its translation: CASSLESGMTYEQYF.

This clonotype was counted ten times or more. CDR3 DNA sequence: TGTGCCAGCAGCTTTAGACTAGCGGGGGACCTACCCTACAATGAGCAGTTCTTC. This sequence encodes CASSFRLAGDLPYNEQFF. V gene TRBV7-9 combines with J gene TRBJ2-1; the match to TRBD2 covers 12 bases. The CDR3 runs 18 residues. V trimming: 3 bases; J trimming: 2 bases; junction bases outside the gene matches: 8. The germline CDR1 and CDR2 sequences are SEHNR and FQNEAQ (reference sequence).

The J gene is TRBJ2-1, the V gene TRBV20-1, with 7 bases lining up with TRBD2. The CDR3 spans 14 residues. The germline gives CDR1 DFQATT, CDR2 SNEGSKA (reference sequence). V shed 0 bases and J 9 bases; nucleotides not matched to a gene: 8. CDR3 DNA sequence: TGCAGTGCTAGAGATCCACTAGCGCCGAGTGAGCAGTTCTTC. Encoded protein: CSARDPLAPSEQFF.

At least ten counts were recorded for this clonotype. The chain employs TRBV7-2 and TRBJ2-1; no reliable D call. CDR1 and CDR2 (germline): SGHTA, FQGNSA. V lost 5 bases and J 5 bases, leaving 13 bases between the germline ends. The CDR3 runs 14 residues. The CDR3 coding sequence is TGTGCCAGCAGCACGGCGAGGAAGAACAATGAGCAGTTCTTC. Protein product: CASSTARKNNEQFF.

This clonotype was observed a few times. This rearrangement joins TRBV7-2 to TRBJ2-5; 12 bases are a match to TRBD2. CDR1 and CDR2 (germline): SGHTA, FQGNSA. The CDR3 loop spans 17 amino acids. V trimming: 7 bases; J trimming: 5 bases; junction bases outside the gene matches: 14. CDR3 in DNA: TGTGCCAGCACCCAGCGGCAGACTAGCGGGAGACGGGAGACCCAGTACTTC. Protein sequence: CASTQRQTSGRRETQYF.

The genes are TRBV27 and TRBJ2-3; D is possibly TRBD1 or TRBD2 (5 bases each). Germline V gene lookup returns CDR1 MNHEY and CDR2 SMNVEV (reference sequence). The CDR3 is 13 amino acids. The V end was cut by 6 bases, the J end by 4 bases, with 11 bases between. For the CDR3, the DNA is TGTGCCAGCAGATTGGGGGTGGCAGATACGCAGTATTTT. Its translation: CASRLGVADTQYF.

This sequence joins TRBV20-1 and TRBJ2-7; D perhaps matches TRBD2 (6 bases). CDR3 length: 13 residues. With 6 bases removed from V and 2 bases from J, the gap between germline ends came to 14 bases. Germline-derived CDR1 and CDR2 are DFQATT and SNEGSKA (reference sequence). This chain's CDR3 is CSAGGLDPYEQYF. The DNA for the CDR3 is TGCAGTGCGGGAGGACTGGATCCCTACGAGCAGTACTTC.

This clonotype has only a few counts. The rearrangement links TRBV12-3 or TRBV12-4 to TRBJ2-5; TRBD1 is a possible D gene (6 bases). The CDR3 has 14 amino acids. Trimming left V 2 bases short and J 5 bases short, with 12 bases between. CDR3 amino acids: CASSLSTGSETQYF. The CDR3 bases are TGTGCCAGCAGTTTATCCACAGGGAGTGAGACCCAGTACTTC.

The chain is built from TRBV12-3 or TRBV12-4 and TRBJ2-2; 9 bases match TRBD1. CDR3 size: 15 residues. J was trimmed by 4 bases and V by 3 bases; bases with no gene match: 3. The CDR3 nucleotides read TGTGCCAGCAGTTTCGGGACAGGGATCACCGGGGAGCTGTTTTTT. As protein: CASSFGTGITGELFF.

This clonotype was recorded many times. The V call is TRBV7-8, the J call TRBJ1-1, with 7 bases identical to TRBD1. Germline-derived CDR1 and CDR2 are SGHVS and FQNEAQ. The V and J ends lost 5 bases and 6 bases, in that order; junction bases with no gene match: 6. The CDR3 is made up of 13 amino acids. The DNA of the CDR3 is TGTGCCAGCAGCCTGGACAGGTTCGCTGAAGCTTTCTTT. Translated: CASSLDRFAEAFF.

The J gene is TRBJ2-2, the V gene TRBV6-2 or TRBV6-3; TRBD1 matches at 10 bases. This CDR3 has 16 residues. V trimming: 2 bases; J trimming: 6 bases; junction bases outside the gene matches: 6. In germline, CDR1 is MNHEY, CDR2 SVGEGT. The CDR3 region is CASSYNGTGVAGELFF. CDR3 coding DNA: TGTGCCAGCAGTTACAACGGGACAGGGGTTGCCGGGGAGCTGTTTTTT.

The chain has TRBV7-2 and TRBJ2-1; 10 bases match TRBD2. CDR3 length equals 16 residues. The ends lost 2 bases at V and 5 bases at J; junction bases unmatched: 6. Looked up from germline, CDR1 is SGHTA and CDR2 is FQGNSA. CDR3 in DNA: TGTGCCAGCAGCTTAACAAGCGGGGGGGTGGACAATGAGCAGTTCTTC. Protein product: CASSLTSGGVDNEQFF.

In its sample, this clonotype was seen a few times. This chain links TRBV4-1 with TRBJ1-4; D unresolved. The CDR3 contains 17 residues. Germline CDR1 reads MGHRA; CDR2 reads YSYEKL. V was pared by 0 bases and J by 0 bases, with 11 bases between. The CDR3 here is CASSQDTYRATNEKLFF. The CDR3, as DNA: TGCGCCAGCAGCCAAGACACATACCGCGCAACTAATGAAAAACTGTTTTTT.

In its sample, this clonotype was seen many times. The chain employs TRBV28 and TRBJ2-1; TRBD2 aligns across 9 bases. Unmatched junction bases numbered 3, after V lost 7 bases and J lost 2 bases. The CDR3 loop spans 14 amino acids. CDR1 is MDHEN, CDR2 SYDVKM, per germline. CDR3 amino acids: CASKAGGPYNEQFF. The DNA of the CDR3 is TGTGCCAGCAAAGCGGGGGGCCCCTACAATGAGCAGTTCTTC.

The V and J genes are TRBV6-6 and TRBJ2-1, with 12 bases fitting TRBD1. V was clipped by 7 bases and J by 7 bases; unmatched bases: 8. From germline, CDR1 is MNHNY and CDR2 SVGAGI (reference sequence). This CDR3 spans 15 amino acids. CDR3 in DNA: TGTGCCAGCATTCTCCGGGACAGGGGGCCGAATGAGCAGTTCTTC. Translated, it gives CASILRDRGPNEQFF.

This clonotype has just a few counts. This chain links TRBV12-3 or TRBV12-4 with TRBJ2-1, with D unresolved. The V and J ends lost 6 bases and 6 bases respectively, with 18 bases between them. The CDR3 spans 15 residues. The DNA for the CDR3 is TGTGCCAGCAGCGCTCCCCAGGCAGGCAGCAATGAGCAGTTCTTC. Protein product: CASSAPQAGSNEQFF.

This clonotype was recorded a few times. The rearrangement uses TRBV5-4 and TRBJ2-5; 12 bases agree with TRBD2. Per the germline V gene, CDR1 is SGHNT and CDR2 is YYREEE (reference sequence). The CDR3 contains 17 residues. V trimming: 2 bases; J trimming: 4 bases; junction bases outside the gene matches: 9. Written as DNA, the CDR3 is TGTGCCAGCAGCTTTTCCGGGACTAGCGGGTCTTCAGAGACCCAGTACTTC. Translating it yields CASSFSGTSGSSETQYF.